Given below is one T cell receptor (beta chain) in context. Its antigen target is currently unknown. Base qualities are missing; no much larger clone stands one base away. The data belong to a study of T cells after yellow fever vaccination (dated by TCRdb to the late 2010s). About the full investigation: The SMART-Seq v4 Ultra Low Input RNA kit was used to prepare libraries from fractions with low cell numbers. Bulk TCR alpha and beta repertoires were sequenced longitudinally to track T-cell clones before and after primary and booster YFV17D yellow fever vaccination. Two healthy male donors, one aged 18 to 30 and one aged 30 to 40 years, were included in the cohort. Blood was drawn at multiple timepoints before and after primary and secondary immunization, with bulk PBMC replicates and cell subsets isolated.

The treatment or condition label, as the study defines it: live attenuated yellow fever vaccine strain. A standard Ficoll-Paque protocol was used to isolate PBMCs from peripheral blood. CD4 and CD8 T-cell fractions were isolated with Dynabeads CD4 and CD8 positive selection kits. RNA was extracted with TriZol from bulk PBMCs, CD4 and CD8 fractions, and dextramer-positive and dextramer-negative fractions. The CDR3 measures 17 amino acids from cysteine to phenylalanine. Only CDR3 DNA is held: 51 bases, read in frame from base 1. V loses 5 bases at its end and J loses 5 bases; junction bases beyond the gene matches: 13. Based on the germline V gene, the CDR1 and CDR2 sequences are SGHTA and FQGTGA. What the research found in general, with its limitations: A small share of clonotypes occurred in both CD4 and CD8 compartments, likely arising from convergent recombination. Most clones expanded after primary vaccination were re-detected after the booster (96% of CD4 and 88% of CD8), suggesting broad memory maintenance. The study included only two donors, which limits how far the findings can be generalized. The secondary T-cell response was weaker than the primary response but faster, peaking on day 5 instead of day 15. Computational filtering was needed because FACS-sorted repertoires could contain abundant contaminating clonotypes from the bulk population.

Sequenced on an Illumina NovaSeq 6000. TCR cDNA was synthesized by 5'RACE template switching, through which a universal primer site and unique molecular identifiers were introduced. Priming for cDNA synthesis came from both the TCR alpha and TCR beta constant segments. Libraries were amplified in two PCR steps, with sample barcodes and sequencing adapters added in the second step. Sequencing of libraries was performed on Illumina HiSeq 2500 (2x100 bp) or NovaSeq (2x150 bp). In the paper's pipeline: MIGEC handled demultiplexing of reads and collapsing into UMI consensus sequences, while MiXCR performed V(D)J alignment. Clonotypes responding to the vaccine were identified with edgeR on replicate PBMC samples, with the criteria of FDR below 0.01 and a log2 fold change above 5 up to day 15. CD4 or CD8 identity was assigned to each bulk clonotype according to whether the clonotype was present at higher abundance in the sequenced CD4 repertoire or the sequenced CD8 repertoire. The public reads were reanalyzed by TCRdb: fastp trimming at Q25, MiXCR alignment, in-frame beta chains only. Rows with a matching CDR3 protein are joined into one entry that keeps the most common DNA and genes. V and J calls and clone size were set by TCRdb, not the authors. Present in this sample are some 200,000 distinct CDR3 sequences, about 11% of which were seen just once. The top ten clones comprise 36% of the sample.

The TCR was taken from a man aged 18 to 30 who received the YFV17D yellow fever vaccine. This sequence uses TRBV7-3 and TRBJ2-3; the central 10 bases match TRBD1. The material sequenced was CD8+ T cells sorted from PBMCs, taken 15 days after the yellow fever booster vaccination. The nucleotides read TGTGCCAGCAGCCCAACCGGGACAGGGGAAGAGGGAGATACGCAGTATTTT. It specifies CASSPTGTGEEGDTQYF.